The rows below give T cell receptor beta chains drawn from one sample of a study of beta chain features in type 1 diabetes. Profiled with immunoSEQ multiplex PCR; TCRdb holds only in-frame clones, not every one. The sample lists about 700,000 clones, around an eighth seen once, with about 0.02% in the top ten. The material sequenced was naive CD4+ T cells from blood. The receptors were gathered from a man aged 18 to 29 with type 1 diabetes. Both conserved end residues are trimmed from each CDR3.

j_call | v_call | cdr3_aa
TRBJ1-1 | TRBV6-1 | ASSPPQGPTEAF
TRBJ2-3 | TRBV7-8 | ASSSRTAGGTDTQY
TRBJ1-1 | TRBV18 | ASSPPDVTEAF
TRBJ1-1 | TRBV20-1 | SARRGEAF
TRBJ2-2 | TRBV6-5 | ASSYNARRTGELF
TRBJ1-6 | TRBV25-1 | ASSESAYSPLH
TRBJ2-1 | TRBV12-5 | ASGLVLGQHNEQF
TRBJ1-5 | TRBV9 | ASSADRGDQPQH
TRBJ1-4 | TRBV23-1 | ASKLGRGNEKLF
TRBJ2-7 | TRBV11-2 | ASSFGEGSSYEQY
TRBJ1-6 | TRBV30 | AWSVYRGHSPLH
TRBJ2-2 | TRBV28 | ASSLGHTGELF
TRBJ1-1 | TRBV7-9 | ASSLQAFDTEAF
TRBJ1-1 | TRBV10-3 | AIGRLDWNTEAF
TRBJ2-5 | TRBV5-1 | ASSLGTTQETQY
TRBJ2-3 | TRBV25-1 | ASSEYPRGSGGSDTQY
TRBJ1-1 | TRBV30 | AWGMNTEAF
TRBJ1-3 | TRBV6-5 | ASSYSTGGNTIY
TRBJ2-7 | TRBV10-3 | AITRDNSYEQY
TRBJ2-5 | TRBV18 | ASSPSKQGIQETQY
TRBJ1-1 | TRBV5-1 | ASSFTGDTEAF
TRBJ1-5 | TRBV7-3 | ASSTGNSNQPQH
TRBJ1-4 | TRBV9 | ASSVGGDYEKLF
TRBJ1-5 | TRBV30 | AWSGWGAGQPQH
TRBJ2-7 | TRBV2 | ASTRESTGEQY
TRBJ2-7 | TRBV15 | ATSRARVDRGPSSVYEQY
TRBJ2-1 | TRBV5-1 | ASSLESPLAGAYNEQF
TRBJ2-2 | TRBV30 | AWSVLAGAQNTGELF
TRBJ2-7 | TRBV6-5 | ASSLSDRGIYEQY
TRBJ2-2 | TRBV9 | ASSAGGDTGELF
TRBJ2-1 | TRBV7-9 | ASSFRGTEYNEQF
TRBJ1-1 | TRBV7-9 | ASSLEANTEAF
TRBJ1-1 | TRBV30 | AWIVRDTEAF
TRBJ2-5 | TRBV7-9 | ASSVLAGVGETQY
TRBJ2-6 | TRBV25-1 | ASSLGQGAPGANVLT
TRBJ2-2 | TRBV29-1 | SVAFLGAGELF